These 11 T cell receptor beta chains share one sample of origin, sequenced in a study of T cell changes during pregnancy in multiple sclerosis. Sequencing used immunoSEQ multiplex PCR; TCRdb keeps in-frame clones, though not all of them. The top ten hold 2.5% to 4% of the sample, which has tens of thousands of clones, approximately 93% seen once. The sequencing used CD8+ T cells from peripheral blood mononuclear cells, collected in the second trimester of pregnancy. Receptor source: a female donor with multiple sclerosis, enrolled in a pregnancy study.

The chain couples TRBV12-5 to TRBJ2-7, with D possibly matching TRBD2 (6 bases). The V and J ends lost 6 bases and 2 bases respectively, with 11 bases between them. The germline V gene encodes CDR1 LGHNT and CDR2 FRNRAP. The CDR3 is made up of 13 amino acids. The CDR3 region has the DNA TGTGCTAGTGGCCCGGGACTTACCTACGAGCAGTACTTC. It yields the protein CASGPGLTYEQYF.

CDR3 region: CASSTDGASGTEAFF. CDR3 DNA sequence: TGTGCCAGCAGTACCGATGGGGCCTCGGGCACTGAAGCTTTCTTT. This sequence joins TRBV6-1 and TRBJ1-1, with D maybe TRBD1 (5 bases). The CDR3 runs to 15 residues. Germline values: CDR1 MNHNS, CDR2 SASEGT. V was pared by 5 bases and J by 4 bases, with 17 bases between.

The rearrangement links TRBV6-5 to TRBJ1-5; D unclear. The ends were cut back, 6 bases at V and 4 bases at J, with 16 bases in the middle. The CDR3 loop spans 15 amino acids. Germline V gene data show CDR1 as MNHEY and CDR2 as SVGAGI. This chain's CDR3 is CASRAENSLNQPQHF. The CDR3 DNA is TGTGCCAGCAGAGCGGAGAATAGTTTAAATCAGCCCCAGCATTTT.

The rearrangement uses TRBV6-4 and TRBJ2-1, with D perhaps matching TRBD2 (6 bases). The CDR3 is 14 amino acids. CDR1 is MRHNA and CDR2 is SNTAGT in the germline V gene. V was clipped by 4 bases and J by 8 bases, with 15 bases between them. DNA of the CDR3: TGTGCCAGCAGTGTTTCGGGAGAAACGGATGAGCAGTTCTTC. Translation gives CASSVSGETDEQFF.

This clone has only a few counts. The J gene is TRBJ2-1, the V gene TRBV11-1; D perhaps matches TRBD2 (6 bases). The V and J ends lost 5 bases and 8 bases respectively, with 19 bases between them. CDR3 length: 15 residues. Germline V gene data show CDR1 as SGHAT and CDR2 as FQDESV (reference sequence). CDR3 protein: CASSELTSIADEQFF. As DNA, the CDR3 is TGTGCCAGCAGCGAATTGACTAGTATTGCGGATGAGCAGTTCTTC.

This chain joins TRBV7-2 and TRBJ2-7; a possible D gene is TRBD1 (5 bases). This CDR3 spans 14 amino acids. The germline gives CDR1 SGHTA, CDR2 FQGNSA. The V end lost 1 base, the J end lost 12 bases, and 19 bases lay between the germline ends. Here the CDR3 reads CASSLGSTDSRRYF. In DNA form, the CDR3 reads TGTGCCAGCAGCTTAGGCTCCACCGACAGTAGACGGTACTTC. Full variable domain (missing parts from reference TRBV7-2 and TRBJ2-7): GAGVSQSPSNKVTEKGKDVELRCDPISGHTALYWYRQSLGQGLEFLIYFQGNSAPDKSGLPSDRFSAERTGGSVSTLTIQRTQQEDSAVYLCASSLGSTDSRRYFGPGTRLTVT.

This chain links TRBV27 with TRBJ2-5; 12 nucleotides align to TRBD2. Germline CDR1 and CDR2: MNHEY and SMNVEV (reference sequence). J was trimmed by 7 bases and V by 5 bases; bases with no gene match: 8. The CDR3 covers 15 residues. CDR3: CASSLLAGGPMTQYF. CDR3 DNA: TGTGCCAGCAGTCTGCTAGCGGGAGGGCCAATGACCCAGTACTTC.

Only one count was recorded for this clone. The chain is built from TRBV29-1 and TRBJ2-1; possibly TRBD2 for D (6 bases). The germline V gene encodes CDR1 SQVTM and CDR2 ANQGSEA. The CDR3 extends over 15 amino acids. V dropped 4 bases and J dropped 2 bases, with 15 bases sitting between them. CDR3 loop: CSVVTGGTPYNEQFF. CDR3 coding DNA: TGCAGCGTTGTAACGGGCGGGACCCCCTACAATGAGCAGTTCTTC.

The chain couples TRBV6-1 to TRBJ1-2; 7 nucleotides match TRBD1. CDR1 is MNHNS and CDR2 is SASEGT in the germline V gene. The length of the CDR3 is 15 residues. Unmatched junction bases numbered 7, after V lost 2 bases and J lost 4 bases. In DNA, the CDR3 is TGTGCCAGCAGTGAACCCCGACAGGGCTCCTATGGCTACACCTTC. It codes for CASSEPRQGSYGYTF.

The J gene is TRBJ2-1, the V gene TRBV13, with TRBD2 identical over 12 bases. CDR1 and CDR2 (germline): PRHDT, FYEKMQ (reference sequence). The CDR3 length is 17 residues. V shed 5 bases and J 6 bases; nucleotides not matched to a gene: 11. This CDR3 is CASSPKTSGRLRNEQFF. The CDR3, as DNA: TGTGCCAGCAGCCCAAAGACTAGCGGGAGACTTCGCAATGAGCAGTTCTTC.

The J gene is TRBJ2-7, the V gene TRBV19; 11 nucleotides match TRBD2. CDR1 is LNHDA and CDR2 is SQIVND in the germline V gene (reference sequence). Trimming cost V 6 bases and J 4 bases; bases outside gene matches: 11. The CDR3 runs to 16 residues. CDR3 residues: CASSPLGLAASYEQYF. CDR3 nucleotides: TGTGCCAGTAGCCCCCTGGGACTAGCGGCTTCTTACGAGCAGTACTTC.